This TCR beta chain emerged from a study of T cell responses to AZD1222 COVID-19 vaccine. Study-wide results and limits: Per reports, nearly half of all spike-specific TCRs target regions that are unmutated in variants. No day 14 peak samples; only post-peak repertoires were characterized. Clonal diversity was possibly underestimated, and white British individuals and females predominated among donors.

This clone was detected only once. Its antigen is not known. This table comes from immunoSEQ multiplex PCR, and its TCRdb copy is limited to in-frame clones, with some not included. The sample has 100,000 to 150,000 clones, about 90% seen once. J was trimmed by 1 base and V by 4 bases; bases with no gene match: 6. CDR3 length: 16 residues. CDR1 and CDR2 from the germline V gene are SGHNT and YYREEE (reference sequence). This chain connects TRBV5-4 to TRBJ2-2, with 8 bases aligning to TRBD2. This receptor was identified in an adult who received the AZD1222 COVID-19 vaccine. The sequencing here drew on peripheral blood, taken 28 days after the second AZD1222 dose. In nucleotides, the CDR3 is TGTGCCAGCAGCAAAGGACTAGCACAGAACACCGGGGAGCTGTTTTTT. As protein: CASSKGLAQNTGELFF.